This T cell receptor (beta chain) stems from a study of blood T cell repertoires in COVID-19. Study overall: Sources were T cells, B-cell-depleted T cells, or PBMCs; the material itself was cDNA or gDNA.

The CDR3 sequence is 15 residues long. CDR1 and CDR2 from the germline V gene are MGHDK and SYGVNS. With 4 bases clipped from V and 6 bases from J, the junction kept 9 bases outside the gene matches. Generated by immunoSEQ multiplex PCR, the TCRdb table keeps only in-frame clones and is missing some. The table shows under 200,000 clones, with around 84% occurring only once. The sample was peripheral blood. This rearrangement joins TRBV25-1 to TRBJ2-1; 7 nucleotides agree with TRBD1. This receptor was obtained from a man between 45 and 60 years old with active or convalescent COVID-19. The DNA for the CDR3 is TGTGCCAGCAGTGCCCCCGGGACAGCCCTCAATGAGCAGTTCTTC. Amino acid sequence: CASSAPGTALNEQFF.